Described below is a single TCR beta chain sequence and its context. This CDR3 has 15 residues. CDR1 is ENHRY, CDR2 SYGVKD, per germline. The V and J ends lost 0 bases and 4 bases, in that order; junction bases with no gene match: 3. The data derive from a study of blood T cell repertoires in COVID-19. As handled by the study authors: Reference gene primer amplification in the assay estimated nucleated cell counts. This table comes from immunoSEQ multiplex PCR, and its TCRdb copy is limited to in-frame clones, with some not included. V and J calls and clone size are given by that table; D and trimming were obtained from the DNA. This table has hundreds of thousands of clones, roughly 90% appearing once.

Sequencing was performed on PBMCs or T cells enriched from blood (not recorded which). This TCR derives from a man in his sixties who had recovered from COVID-19. The chain uses TRBV10-3 and TRBJ2-7, with TRBD1 matching over 10 bases. The CDR3 DNA follows: TGTGCCATCAGTGAGTCGCGGACAGGGGGTTACGAGCAGTACTTC. It encodes CAISESRTGGYEQYF.